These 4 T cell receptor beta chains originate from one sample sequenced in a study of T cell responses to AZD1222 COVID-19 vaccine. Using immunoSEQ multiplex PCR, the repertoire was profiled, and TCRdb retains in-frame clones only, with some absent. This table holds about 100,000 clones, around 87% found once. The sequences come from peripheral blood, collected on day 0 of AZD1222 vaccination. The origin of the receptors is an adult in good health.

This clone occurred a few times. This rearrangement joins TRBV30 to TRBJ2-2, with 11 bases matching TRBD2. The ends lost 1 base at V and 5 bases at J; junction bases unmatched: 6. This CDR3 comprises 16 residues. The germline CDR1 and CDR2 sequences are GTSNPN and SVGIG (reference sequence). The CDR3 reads CAWSGLAGGPTGELFF. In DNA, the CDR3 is TGTGCCTGGAGTGGCTTAGCGGGAGGGCCGACCGGGGAGCTGTTTTTT.

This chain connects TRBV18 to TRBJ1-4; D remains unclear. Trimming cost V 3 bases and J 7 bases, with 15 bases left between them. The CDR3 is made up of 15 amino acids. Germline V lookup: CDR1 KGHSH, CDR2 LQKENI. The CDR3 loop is CASSPLRRASEKLFF. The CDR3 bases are TGTGCCAGCTCACCCCTAAGGAGGGCCAGTGAAAAACTGTTTTTT.

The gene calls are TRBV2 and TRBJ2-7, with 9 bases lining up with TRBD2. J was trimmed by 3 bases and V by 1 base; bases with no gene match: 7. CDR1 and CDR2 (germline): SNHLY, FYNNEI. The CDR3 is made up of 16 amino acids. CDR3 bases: TGTGCCAGCAGTGAAGAGGCAGCGGGAGGAGTCTACGAGCAGTACTTC. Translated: CASSEEAAGGVYEQYF. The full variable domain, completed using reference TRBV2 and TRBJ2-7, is EPEVTQTPSHQVTQMGQEVILRCVPISNHLYFYWYRQILGQKVEFLVSFYNNEISEKSEIFDDQFSVERPDGSNFTLKIRSTKLEDSAMYFCASSEEAAGGVYEQYFGPGTRLTVT.

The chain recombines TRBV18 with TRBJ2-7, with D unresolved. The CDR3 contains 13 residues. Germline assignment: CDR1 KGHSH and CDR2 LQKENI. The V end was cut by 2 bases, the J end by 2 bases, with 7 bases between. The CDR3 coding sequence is TGTGCCAGCTCACCAAGCCGGACCTACGAGCAGTACTTC. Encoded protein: CASSPSRTYEQYF.